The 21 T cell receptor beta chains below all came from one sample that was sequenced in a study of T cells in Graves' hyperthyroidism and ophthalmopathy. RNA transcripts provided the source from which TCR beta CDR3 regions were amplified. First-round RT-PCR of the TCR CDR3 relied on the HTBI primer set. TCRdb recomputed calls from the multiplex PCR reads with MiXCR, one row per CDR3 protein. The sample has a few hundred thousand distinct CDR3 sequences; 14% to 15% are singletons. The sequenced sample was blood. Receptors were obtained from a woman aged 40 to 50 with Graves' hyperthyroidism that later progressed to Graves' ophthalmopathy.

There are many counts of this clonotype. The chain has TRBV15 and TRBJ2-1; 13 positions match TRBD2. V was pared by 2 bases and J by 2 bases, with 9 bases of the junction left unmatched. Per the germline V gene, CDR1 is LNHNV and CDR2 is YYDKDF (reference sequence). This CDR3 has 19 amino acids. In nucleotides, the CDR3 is TGTGCCACCAGCAGATGGAAACTAGCGGGAGGGTTGGCCTACAATGAGCAGTTCTTC. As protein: CATSRWKLAGGLAYNEQFF.

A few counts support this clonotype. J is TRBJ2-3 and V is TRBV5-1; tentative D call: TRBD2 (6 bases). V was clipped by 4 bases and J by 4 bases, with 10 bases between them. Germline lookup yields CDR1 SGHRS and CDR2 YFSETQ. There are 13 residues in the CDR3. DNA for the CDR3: TGCGCCAGCAGCGTGTGGGGGGCAGATACGCAGTATTTT. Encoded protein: CASSVWGADTQYF.

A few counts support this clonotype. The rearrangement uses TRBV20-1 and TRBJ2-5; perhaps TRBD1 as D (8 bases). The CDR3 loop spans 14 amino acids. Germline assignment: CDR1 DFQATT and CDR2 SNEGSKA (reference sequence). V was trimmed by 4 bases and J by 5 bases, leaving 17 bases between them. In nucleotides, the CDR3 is TGCAGTGCTAACAGGGGGGGGGGTGGGGAGACCCAGTACTTC. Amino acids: CSANRGGGGETQYF.

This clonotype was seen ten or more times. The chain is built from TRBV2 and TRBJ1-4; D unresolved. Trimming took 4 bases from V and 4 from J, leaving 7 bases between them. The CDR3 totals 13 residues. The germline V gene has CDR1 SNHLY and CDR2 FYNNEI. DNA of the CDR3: TGTGCCAGCAGTGCGGAGATTAATGAAAAACTGTTTTTT. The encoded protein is CASSAEINEKLFF.

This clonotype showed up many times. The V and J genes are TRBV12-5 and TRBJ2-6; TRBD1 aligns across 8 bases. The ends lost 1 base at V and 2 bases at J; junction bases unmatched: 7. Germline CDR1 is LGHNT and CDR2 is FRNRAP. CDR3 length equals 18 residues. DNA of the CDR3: TGTGCTAGTGGTTTGGGACAGGGGCATAACGCTGGGGCCAACGTCCTGACTTTC. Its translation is CASGLGQGHNAGANVLTF.

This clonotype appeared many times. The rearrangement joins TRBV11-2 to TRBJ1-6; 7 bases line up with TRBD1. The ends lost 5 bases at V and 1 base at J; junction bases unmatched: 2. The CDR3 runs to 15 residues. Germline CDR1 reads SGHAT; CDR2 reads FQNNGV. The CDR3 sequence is CASSQGQSYNSPLHF. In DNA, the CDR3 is TGTGCCAGCAGCCAGGGACAGTCCTATAATTCACCCCTCCACTTT.

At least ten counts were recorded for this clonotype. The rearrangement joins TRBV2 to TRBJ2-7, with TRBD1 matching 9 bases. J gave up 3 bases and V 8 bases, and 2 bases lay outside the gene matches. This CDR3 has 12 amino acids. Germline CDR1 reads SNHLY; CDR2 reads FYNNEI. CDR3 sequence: CASAGQGYEQYF. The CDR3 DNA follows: TGTGCCAGCGCGGGACAGGGCTACGAGCAGTACTTC.

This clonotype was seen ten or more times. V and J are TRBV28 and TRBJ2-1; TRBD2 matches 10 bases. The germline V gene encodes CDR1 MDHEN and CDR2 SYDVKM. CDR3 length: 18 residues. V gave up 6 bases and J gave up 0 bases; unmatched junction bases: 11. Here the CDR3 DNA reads TGTGCCAGCAGGGGGGGGCTAGCGGGAGTGAGCTCCTACAATGAGCAGTTCTTC. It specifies CASRGGLAGVSSYNEQFF.

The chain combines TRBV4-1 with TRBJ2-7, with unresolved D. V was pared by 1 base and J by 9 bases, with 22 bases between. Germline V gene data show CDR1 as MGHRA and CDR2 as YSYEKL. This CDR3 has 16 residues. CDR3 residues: CASSQVGALSSPGQYF. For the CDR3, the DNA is TGCGCCAGCAGCCAAGTGGGTGCCCTCTCGAGTCCCGGGCAGTACTTC.

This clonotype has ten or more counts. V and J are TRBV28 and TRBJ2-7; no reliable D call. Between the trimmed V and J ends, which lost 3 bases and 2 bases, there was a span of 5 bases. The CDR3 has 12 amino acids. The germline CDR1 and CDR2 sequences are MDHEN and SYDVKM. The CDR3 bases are TGTGCCAGCAGTTTGAGCACCTACGAGCAGTACTTC. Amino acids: CASSLSTYEQYF.

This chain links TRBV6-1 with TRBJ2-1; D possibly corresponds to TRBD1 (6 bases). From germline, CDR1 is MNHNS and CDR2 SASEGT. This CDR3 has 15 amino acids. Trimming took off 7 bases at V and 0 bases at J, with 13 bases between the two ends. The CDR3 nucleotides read TGTGCCAGCACCCAGAGGGGGAGCTCCTACAATGAGCAGTTCTTC. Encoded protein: CASTQRGSSYNEQFF.

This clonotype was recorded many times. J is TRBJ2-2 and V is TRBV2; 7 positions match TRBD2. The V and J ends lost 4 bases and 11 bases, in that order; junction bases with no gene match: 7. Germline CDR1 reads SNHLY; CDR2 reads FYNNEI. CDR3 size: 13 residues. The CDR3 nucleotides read TGTGCCAGCAGTGGCGGGAGTCTACCCGAGCTGTTTTTT. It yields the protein CASSGGSLPELFF.

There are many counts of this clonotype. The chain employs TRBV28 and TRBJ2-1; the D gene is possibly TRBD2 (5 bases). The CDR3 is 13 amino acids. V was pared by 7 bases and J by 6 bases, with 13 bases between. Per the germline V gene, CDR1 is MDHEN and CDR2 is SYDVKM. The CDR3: CASNRRGPNEQFF. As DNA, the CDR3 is TGTGCCAGCAACCGACGAGGGCCCAATGAGCAGTTCTTC.

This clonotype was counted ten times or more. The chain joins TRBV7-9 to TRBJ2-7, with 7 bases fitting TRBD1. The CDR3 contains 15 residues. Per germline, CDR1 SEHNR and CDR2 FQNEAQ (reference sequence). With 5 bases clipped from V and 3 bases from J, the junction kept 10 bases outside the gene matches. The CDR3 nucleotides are TGTGCCAGCAGCCCAGGGGGAAGCCTATACTACGAGCAGTACTTC. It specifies CASSPGGSLYYEQYF.

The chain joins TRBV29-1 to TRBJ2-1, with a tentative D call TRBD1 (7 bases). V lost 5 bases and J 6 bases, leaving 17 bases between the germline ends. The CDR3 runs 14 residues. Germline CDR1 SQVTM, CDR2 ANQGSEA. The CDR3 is CSVRAGQLGNEQFF. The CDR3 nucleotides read TGCAGCGTTAGGGCGGGACAGCTAGGCAATGAGCAGTTCTTC.

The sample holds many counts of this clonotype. The CDR3 reads CASSPAGPKNTEAFF. The DNA of the CDR3 is TGTGCCAGCAGCCCAGCCGGGCCGAAGAACACTGAAGCTTTCTTT. This chain joins TRBV12-3 or TRBV12-4 and TRBJ1-1; D gene ambiguous. The germline V and J ends were trimmed by 6 bases and 1 base, with 15 bases remaining between them. The CDR3 runs to 15 residues.

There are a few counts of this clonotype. CDR3 region: CASSTTGGTEAFF. The CDR3 DNA reads TGTGCCAGTAGTACAACAGGGGGCACTGAAGCTTTCTTT. The chain links TRBV19 to TRBJ1-1; 8 bases agree with TRBD1. Germline CDR1 reads LNHDA; CDR2 reads SQIVND (reference sequence). J gave up 4 bases and V 4 bases, and 2 bases lay outside the gene matches. The CDR3 sequence is 13 residues long. The full variable domain, in which reference TRBV19 and TRBJ1-1 provide the parts outside the CDR3, is DGGITQSPKYLFRKEGQNVTLSCEQNLNHDAMYWYRQDPGQGLRLIYYSQIVNDFQKGDIAEGYSVSREKKESFPLTVTSAQKNPTAFYLCASSTTGGTEAFFGQGTRLTVV.

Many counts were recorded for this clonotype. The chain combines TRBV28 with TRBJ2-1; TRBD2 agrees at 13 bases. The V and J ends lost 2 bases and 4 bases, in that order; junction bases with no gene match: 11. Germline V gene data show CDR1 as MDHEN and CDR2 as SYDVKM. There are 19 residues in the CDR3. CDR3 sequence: CASSLRPGKTSGRYNEQFF. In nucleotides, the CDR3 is TGTGCCAGCAGTTTACGGCCCGGAAAGACTAGCGGGAGGTACAATGAGCAGTTCTTC.

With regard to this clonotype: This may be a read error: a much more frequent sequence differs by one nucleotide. CDR3 sequence reads: CASSYLSDQGTQYF. CDR3 in DNA: TGTGCCAGCAGTTACTTGTCGGACCAAGGGACCCAGTACTTC. This sequence joins TRBV6-2 or TRBV6-3 and TRBJ2-5; D is unclear. This CDR3 has 14 residues. Germline V CDR1 and CDR2: MNHEY, SVGEGT.

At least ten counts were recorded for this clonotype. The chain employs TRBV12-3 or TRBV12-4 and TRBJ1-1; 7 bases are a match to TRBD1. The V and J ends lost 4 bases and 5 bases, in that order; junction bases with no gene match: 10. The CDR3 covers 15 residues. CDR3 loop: CASSSANRGGTEAFF. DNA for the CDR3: TGTGCCAGCAGTTCGGCAAACAGGGGTGGAACTGAAGCTTTCTTT.

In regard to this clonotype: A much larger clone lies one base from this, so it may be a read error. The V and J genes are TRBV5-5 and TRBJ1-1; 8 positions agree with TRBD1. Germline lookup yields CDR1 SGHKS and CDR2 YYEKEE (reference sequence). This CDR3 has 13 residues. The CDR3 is CASSLVWDRMASF. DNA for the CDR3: TGTGCCAGCAGCTTGGTCTGGGACAGGATGGCTTCCTTT.